This T cell receptor beta chain was obtained from a study of metastatic and nonmetastatic thyroid tumors. In the study overall: Repertoires were compared across blood and tumor or nodule tissue from malignant and benign thyroid patients.

The study, taken as a whole, reports: Significantly higher TCR beta diversity was reportedly seen in malignant thyroid tumors than benign nodules, in blood and tumor.

The CDR3 length is 13 residues. Germline V gives CDR1 SEHNR, CDR2 FQNEAQ (reference sequence). Trimming removed 2 bases at V and 4 bases at J, with 3 bases between. As handled by the study authors: Using the CDR3 differences seen across clinicopathological groups, the authors built a distant-metastasis classifier for papillary thyroid cancer, which was meant to discriminate distant-metastatic patients. TCRdb recomputed clones from the PCR reads via MiXCR. None of the V and J calls come from the authors' own analysis; TCRdb made them. The profile shows tens of thousands of clones, roughly 17% of them singletons. Nobody among the patients had been given any treatment before thyroid surgery. There are many counts of this clone. Its antigen is unknown. In this CDR3 the conserved last residue, phenylalanine or tryptophan, is missing, so a read error is likely.

This TCR was sampled from a female donor with papillary thyroid cancer or a benign thyroid nodule (not recorded which). Some clones in this sample may be carry-over from other donors' samples. The sample consisted of blood. This chain links TRBV7-9 with TRBJ2-6; no definite D call. The CDR3 reads CASSLTGANVLTS. The CDR3 coding sequence is TGTGCCAGCAGCTTAACAGGGGCCAACGTCCTGACTTCC.